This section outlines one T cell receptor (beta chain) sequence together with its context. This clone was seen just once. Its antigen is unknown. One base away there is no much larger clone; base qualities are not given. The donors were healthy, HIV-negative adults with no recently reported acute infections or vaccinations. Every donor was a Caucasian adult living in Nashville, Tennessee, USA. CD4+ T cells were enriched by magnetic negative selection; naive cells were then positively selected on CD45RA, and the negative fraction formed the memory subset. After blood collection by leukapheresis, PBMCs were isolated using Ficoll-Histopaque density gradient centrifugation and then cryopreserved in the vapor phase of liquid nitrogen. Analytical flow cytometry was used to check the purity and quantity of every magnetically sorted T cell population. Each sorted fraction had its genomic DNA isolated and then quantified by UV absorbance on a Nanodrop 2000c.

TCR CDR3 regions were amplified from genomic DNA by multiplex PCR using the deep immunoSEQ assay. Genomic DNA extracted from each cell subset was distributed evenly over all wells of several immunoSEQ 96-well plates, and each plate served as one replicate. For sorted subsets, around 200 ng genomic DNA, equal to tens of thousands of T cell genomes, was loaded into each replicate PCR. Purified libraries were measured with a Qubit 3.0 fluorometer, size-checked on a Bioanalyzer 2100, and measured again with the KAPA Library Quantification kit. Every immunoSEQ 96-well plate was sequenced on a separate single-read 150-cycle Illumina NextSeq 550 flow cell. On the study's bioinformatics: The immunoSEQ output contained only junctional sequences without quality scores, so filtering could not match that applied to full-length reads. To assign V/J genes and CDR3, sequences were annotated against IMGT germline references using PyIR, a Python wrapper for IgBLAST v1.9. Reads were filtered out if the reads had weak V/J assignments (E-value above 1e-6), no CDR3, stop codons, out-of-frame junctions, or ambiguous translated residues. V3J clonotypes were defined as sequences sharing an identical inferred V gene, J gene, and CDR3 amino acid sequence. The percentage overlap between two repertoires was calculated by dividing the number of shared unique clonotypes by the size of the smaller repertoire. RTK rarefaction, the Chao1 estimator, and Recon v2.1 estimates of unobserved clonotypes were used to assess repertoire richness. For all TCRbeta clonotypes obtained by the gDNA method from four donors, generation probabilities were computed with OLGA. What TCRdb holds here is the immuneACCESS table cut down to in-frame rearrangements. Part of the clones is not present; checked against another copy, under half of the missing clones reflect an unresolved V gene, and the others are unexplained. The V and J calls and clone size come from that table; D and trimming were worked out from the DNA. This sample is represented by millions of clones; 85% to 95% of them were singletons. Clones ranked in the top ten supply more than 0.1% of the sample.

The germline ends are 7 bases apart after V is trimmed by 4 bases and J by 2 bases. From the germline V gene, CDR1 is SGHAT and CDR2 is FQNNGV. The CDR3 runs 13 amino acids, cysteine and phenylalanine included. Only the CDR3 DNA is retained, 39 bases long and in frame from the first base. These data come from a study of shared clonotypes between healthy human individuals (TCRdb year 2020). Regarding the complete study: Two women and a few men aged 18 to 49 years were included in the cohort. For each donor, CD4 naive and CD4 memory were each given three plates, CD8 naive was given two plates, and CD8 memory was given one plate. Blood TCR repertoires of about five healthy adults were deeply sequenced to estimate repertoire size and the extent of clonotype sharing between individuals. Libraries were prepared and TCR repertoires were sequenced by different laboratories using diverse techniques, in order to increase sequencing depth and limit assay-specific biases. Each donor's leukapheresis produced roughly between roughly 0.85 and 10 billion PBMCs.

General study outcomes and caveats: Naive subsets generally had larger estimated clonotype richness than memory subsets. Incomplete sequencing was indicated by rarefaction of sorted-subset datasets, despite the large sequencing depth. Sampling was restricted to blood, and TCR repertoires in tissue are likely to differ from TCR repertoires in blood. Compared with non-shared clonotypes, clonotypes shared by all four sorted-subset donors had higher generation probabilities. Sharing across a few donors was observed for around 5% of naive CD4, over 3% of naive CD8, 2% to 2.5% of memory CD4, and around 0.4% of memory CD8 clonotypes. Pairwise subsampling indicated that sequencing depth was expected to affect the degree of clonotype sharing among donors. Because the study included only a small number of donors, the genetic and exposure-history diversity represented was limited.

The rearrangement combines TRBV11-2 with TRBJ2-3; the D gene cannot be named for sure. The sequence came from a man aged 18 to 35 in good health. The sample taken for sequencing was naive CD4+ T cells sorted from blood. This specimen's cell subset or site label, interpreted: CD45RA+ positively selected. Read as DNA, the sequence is TGTGCCAGCAGCTACTTCTTCACAGATACGCAGTATTTT. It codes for CASSYFFTDTQYF.